This T cell receptor (beta chain) is drawn from a study of blood T cell repertoires in COVID-19. At the level of the study: Acute and convalescent COVID-19 specimens originated in the United States, Italy and Spain. T cells, B-cell-depleted T cells, or PBMCs provided the cDNA or gDNA that served as material.

This clone was observed a handful of times. Per the original data handling: Amplified reference gene primers provided the basis for estimating nucleated cell counts. Profiling relied on immunoSEQ multiplex PCR, and the TCRdb table lists in-frame clones only, not all of them. V, J and clone size are taken as reported in that table, and D and trimming were inferred from the DNA itself. This table has 45,000 to 65,000 clones, around 84% appearing once. CDR3 length: 14 residues. Germline V gene data show CDR1 as SGHKS and CDR2 as YYEKEE (reference sequence). With V trimmed by 6 bases and J by 5 bases, 6 bases remained unmatched.

This chain connects TRBV5-5 to TRBJ1-4, with TRBD1 matching 8 bases. This receptor was identified in an elderly woman with acute or convalescent COVID-19. The source material was peripheral blood. The CDR3 DNA reads TGTGCCAGCACCACGGGACAGGACAATGAAAAACTGTTTTTT. This translates into CASTTGQDNEKLFF.